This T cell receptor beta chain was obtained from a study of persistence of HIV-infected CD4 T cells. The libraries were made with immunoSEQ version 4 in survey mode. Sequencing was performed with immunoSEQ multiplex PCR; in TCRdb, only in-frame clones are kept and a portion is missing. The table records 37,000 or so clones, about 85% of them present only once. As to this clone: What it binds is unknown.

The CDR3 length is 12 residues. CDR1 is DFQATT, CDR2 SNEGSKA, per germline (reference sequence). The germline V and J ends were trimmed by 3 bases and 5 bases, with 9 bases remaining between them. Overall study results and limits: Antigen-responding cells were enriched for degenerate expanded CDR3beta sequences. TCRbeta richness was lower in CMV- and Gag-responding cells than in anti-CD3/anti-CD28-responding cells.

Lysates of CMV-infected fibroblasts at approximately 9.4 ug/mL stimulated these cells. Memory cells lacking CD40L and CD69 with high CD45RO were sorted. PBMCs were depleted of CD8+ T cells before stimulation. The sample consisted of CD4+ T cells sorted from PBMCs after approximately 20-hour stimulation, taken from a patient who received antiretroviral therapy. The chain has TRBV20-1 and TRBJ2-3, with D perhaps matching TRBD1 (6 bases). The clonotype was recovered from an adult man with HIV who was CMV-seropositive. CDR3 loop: CSASPGEDTQYF. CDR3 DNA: TGCAGTGCTAGTCCAGGGGAAGATACGCAGTATTTT.